The clone carrying this T cell receptor (beta chain) was seen at least ten times. Antigen: not known. The sample belongs to a study of T-cell memory formation after mild COVID-19. Study as a whole: The TCR clusters were mostly specific to one donor.

Study-wide results and caveats: Memory from before infection featured some responding clones, which suggests cross-reactive memory joined. Contracting CD4+ clones were located mainly in CM and EM, and CD8+ clones in EMRA. Later expanders leaned CD4+, whereas day 15 to 85 contracting clones were balanced CD4/CD8.

TCRdb ran MiXCR on the 5' RACE reads and lists one entry per CDR3 protein. The repertoire holds 200,000 to 250,000 distinct CDR3 sequences, with approximately 9% as singletons. From germline, CDR1 is SQVTM and CDR2 ANQGSEA. Losses at the gene ends were 5 bases for V and 2 bases for J; bases not matched to a gene: 10. CDR3 length equals 15 residues. The source of this sequence is a young man who had mild COVID-19 (a few samples of this study predate the infection). Cell type and time point are not known. The rearrangement joins TRBV29-1 to TRBJ2-3, with 7 bases fitting TRBD1. Sequenced: PBMCs or a T cell subset sorted from them (not recorded which). This CDR3 reads CSVSIRQGVTDTQYF. The CDR3 bases are TGCAGCGTTTCTATCCGACAGGGTGTCACAGATACGCAGTATTTT.